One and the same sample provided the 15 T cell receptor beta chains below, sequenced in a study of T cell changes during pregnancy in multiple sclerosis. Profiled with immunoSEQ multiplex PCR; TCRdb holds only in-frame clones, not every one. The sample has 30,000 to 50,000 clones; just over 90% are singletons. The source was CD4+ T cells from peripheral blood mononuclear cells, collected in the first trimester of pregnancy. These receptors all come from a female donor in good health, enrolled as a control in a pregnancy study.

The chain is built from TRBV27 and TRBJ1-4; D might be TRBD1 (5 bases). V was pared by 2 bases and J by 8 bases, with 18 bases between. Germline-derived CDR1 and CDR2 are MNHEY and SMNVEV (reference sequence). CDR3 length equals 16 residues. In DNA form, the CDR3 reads TGTGCCAGCAGTTTAATCTTAAAGGGGAAACTAGAAAAACTGTTTTTT. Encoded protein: CASSLILKGKLEKLFF.

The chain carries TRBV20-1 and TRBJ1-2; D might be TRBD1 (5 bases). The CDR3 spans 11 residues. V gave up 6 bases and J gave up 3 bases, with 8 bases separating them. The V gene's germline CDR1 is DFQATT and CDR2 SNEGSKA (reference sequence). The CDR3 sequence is CSAGGHYGYTF. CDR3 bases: TGCAGTGCGGGGGGACACTATGGCTACACCTTC.

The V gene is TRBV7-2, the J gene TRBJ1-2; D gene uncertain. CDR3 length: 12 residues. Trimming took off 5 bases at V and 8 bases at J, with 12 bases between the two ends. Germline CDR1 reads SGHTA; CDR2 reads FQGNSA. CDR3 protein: CASSNMAWGYTF. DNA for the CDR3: TGTGCCAGCAGCAATATGGCCTGGGGCTACACCTTC. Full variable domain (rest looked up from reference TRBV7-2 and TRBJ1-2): GAGVSQSPSNKVTEKGKDVELRCDPISGHTALYWYRQSLGQGLEFLIYFQGNSAPDKSGLPSDRFSAERTGGSVSTLTIQRTQQEDSAVYLCASSNMAWGYTFGSGTRLTVV.

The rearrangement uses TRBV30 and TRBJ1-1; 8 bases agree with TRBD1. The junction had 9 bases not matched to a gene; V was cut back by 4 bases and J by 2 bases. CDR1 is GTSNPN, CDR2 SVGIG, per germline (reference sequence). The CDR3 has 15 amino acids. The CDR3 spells CAWIGTGGPNTEAFF. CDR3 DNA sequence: TGTGCCTGGATTGGAACAGGGGGGCCCAACACTGAAGCTTTCTTT.

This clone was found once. This CDR3 is CASSQDVRTGDQPQHF. The CDR3 nucleotides read TGCGCCAGCAGCCAAGATGTCAGGACAGGAGATCAGCCCCAGCATTTT. V and J are TRBV4-3 and TRBJ1-5, with 7 bases lining up with TRBD1. The CDR3 runs 16 residues. V dropped 0 bases and J dropped 5; count of bases not matched to a gene: 7. CDR1 and CDR2 (germline): LGHNA, YSLEER.

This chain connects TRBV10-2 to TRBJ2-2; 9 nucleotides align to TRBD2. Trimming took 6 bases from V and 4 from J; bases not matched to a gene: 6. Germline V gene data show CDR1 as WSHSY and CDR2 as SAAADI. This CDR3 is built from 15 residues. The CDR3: CASSPGGGGTGELFF. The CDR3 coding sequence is TGCGCCAGCAGCCCCGGCGGGGGGGGCACCGGGGAGCTGTTTTTT.

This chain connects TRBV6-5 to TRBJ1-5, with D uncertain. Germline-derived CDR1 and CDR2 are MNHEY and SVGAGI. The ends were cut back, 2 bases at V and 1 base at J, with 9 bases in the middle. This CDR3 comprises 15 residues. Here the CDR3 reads CASSYHRGSNQPQHF. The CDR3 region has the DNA TGTGCCAGCAGTTACCATCGGGGAAGCAATCAGCCCCAGCATTTT.

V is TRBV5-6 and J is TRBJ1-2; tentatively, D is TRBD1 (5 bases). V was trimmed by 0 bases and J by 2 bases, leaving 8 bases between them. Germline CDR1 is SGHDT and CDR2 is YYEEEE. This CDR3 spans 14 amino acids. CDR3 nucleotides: TGTGCCAGCAGCTTGGGGGGCGGAAACTATGGCTACACCTTC. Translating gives CASSLGGGNYGYTF.

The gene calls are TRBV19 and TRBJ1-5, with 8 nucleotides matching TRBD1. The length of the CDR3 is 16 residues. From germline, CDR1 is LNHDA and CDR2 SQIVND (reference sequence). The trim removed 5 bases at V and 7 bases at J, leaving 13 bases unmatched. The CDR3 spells CASSLWAGGEKQPQHF. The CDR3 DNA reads TGTGCCAGTAGTCTATGGGCAGGGGGCGAAAAACAGCCCCAGCATTTT.

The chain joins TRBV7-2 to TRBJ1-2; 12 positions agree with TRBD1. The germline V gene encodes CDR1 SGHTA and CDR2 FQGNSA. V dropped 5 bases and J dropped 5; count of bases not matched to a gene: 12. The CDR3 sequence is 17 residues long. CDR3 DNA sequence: TGTGCCAGCAGCCGCCGGGACAGGGGGCGCAGCGGGTATGGCTACACCTTC. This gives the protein CASSRRDRGRSGYGYTF.

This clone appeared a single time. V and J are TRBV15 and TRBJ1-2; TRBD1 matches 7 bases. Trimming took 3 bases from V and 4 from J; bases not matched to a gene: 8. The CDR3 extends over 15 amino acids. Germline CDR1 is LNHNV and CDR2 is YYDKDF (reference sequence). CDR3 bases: TGTGCCACCAGCAGCGGACCGGGACAGACCTATGGCTACACCTTC. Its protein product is CATSSGPGQTYGYTF.

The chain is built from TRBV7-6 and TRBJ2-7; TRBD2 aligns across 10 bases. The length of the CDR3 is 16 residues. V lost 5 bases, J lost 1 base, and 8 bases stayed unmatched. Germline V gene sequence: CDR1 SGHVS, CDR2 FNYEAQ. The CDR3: CASSPEASGGSYEQYF. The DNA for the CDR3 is TGTGCCAGCAGCCCAGAGGCTAGCGGGGGTTCCTACGAGCAGTACTTC.

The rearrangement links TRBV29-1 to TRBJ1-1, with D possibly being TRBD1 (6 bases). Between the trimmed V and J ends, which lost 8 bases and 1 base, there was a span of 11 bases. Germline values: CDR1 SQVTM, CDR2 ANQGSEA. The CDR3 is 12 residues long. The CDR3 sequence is CSTGQQNTEAFF. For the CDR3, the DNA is TGCAGCACTGGACAGCAGAACACTGAAGCTTTCTTT.

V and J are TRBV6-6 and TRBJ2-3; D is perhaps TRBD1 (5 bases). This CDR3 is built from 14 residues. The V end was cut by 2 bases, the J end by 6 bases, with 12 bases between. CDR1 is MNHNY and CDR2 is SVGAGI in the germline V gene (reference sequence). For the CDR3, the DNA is TGTGCCAGCAGTTACAGACCAGGGATCGATACGCAGTATTTT. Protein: CASSYRPGIDTQYF.

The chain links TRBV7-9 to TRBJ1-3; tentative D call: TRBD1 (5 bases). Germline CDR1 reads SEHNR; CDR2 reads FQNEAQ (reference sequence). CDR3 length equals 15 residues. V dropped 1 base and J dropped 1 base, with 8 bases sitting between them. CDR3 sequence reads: CASSLGAGSGNTIYF. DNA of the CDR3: TGTGCCAGCAGCTTAGGGGCAGGGTCTGGAAACACCATATATTTT.